This TCR beta chain was identified during a study of technical replicates of blood from several donors. Here immunoSEQ multiplex PCR was the method, and the copy in TCRdb shows in-frame clones only, minus some. The sample lists 80,000 to 95,000 clones; 92% were seen once. The TCR sequence derives from a human donor in good health. The sample was T cells isolated from PBMCs.

The CDR3 region has the DNA TGTGCCAGCAGTTTTTCCGGGAGAGAGACCCAGTACTTC. This codes for CASSFSGRETQYF. The chain is built from TRBV28 and TRBJ2-5; a possible D gene is TRBD2 (6 bases). CDR1 and CDR2 from the germline V gene are MDHEN and SYDVKM. V lost 3 bases and J lost 4, with 9 bases in between. The CDR3 length is 13 residues.